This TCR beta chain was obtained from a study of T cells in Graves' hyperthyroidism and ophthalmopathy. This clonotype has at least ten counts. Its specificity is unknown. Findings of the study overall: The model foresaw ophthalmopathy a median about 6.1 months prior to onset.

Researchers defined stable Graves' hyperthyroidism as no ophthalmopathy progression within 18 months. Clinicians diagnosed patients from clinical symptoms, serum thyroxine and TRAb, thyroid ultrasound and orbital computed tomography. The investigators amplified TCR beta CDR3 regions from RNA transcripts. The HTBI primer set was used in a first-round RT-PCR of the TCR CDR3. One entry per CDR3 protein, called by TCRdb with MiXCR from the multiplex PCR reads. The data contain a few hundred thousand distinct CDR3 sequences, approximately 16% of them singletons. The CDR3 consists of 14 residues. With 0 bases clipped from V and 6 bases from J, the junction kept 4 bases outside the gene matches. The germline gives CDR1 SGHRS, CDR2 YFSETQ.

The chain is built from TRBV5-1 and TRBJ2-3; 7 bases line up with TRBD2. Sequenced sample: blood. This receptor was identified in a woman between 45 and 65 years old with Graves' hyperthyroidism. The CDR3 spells CASSLETSLDTQYF. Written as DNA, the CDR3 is TGCGCCAGCAGCTTGGAGACTAGCTTGGATACGCAGTATTTT. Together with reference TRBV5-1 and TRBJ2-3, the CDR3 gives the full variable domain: KAGVTQTPRYLIKTRGQQVTLSCSPISGHRSVSWYQQTPGQGLQFLFEYFSETQRNKGNFPGRFSGRQFSNSRSEMNVSTLELGDSALYLCASSLETSLDTQYFGPGTRLTVL.